This T cell receptor (beta chain) comes out of a study of cytomegalovirus exposure and HLA in healthy donors. On the study more broadly: Approximately 85 million unique TCRs from HLA-typed donors made up an early data release. Study-wide findings and caveats: DRB1 showed the most TCR associations and HLA-C the fewest in a later analysis, as rates varied by HLA locus.

A note on this clone: Its antigen is not identified.

After removal of 8 bases from V and 4 bases from J, the junction contained 9 bases not matched to a gene. This CDR3 has 14 residues. Germline V CDR1 and CDR2: SGHAT, FQNNGV. Primers: 60 Vbeta forward and 13 Jbeta reverse. Generated by immunoSEQ multiplex PCR, the TCRdb table keeps only in-frame clones and is missing some. The table has under 150,000 clones, 70% to 90% seen once. Input material: PBMCs. The receptor was derived from a man over 45 in good health and CMV-seronegative. The gene calls are TRBV11-2 and TRBJ2-7; TRBD1 matches 9 bases. The CDR3 sequence is CASASGTGPYEQYF. DNA for the CDR3: TGTGCCAGCGCTTCCGGGACAGGGCCTTACGAGCAGTACTTC.